These 26 T cell receptor beta chains were all obtained from the same sample, sequenced in a study of T cells in narcolepsy. The repertoire was sequenced with immunoSEQ multiplex PCR; TCRdb's copy has only in-frame clones and lacks some. Seen here are under 40,000 clones, about four fifths observed once, and the top ten hold roughly 0.7%. Sequenced sample: memory (CD45RA-) CD4+ T cells from blood. The source is a human donor in good health.

The rearrangement uses TRBV6-1 and TRBJ1-2; D is perhaps TRBD1 (6 bases). The CDR3 extends over 14 amino acids. The V end lost 6 bases, the J end lost 6 bases, and 17 bases lay between the germline ends. Germline-derived CDR1 and CDR2 are MNHNS and SASEGT. The CDR3 here is CASRPRREGDGYTF. The CDR3 DNA reads TGTGCCAGCAGACCTCGGAGGGAGGGGGATGGCTACACCTTC.

Comment on this clone: At one end the junction does not follow the germline gene, possibly because of a read error. This sample also contains other DNA sequences that code for the same CDR3. The chain has TRBV6-1 and TRBJ1-2, with D unclear. This CDR3 spans 15 amino acids. The germline V gene encodes CDR1 MNHNS and CDR2 SASEGT. The CDR3, as DNA: TGTGCCAGCAGGCAAGAGACTGCCCCTAACTATGGCTACACCTTT. Amino acid sequence: CASRQETAPNYGYTF.

This clone was seen more than once but under ten times. The CDR3 loop reads CASSPPVRLPIHHSGNTIYF. The CDR3 nucleotides read TGTGCCAGCTCACCACCGGTCCGCCTACCAATTCACCACTCTGGAAACACCATATATTTT. This chain connects TRBV18 to TRBJ1-3, with no clear D. The CDR3 is 20 residues long. Trimming removed 0 bases from V and 0 bases from J, with 21 bases in between. Germline V lookup: CDR1 KGHSH, CDR2 LQKENI.

The gene calls are TRBV7-9 and TRBJ2-7; unclear D gene. Per the germline V gene, CDR1 is SEHNR and CDR2 is FQNEAQ (reference sequence). CDR3 size: 14 residues. V lost 5 bases, J lost 3 bases, and 14 bases lay in between. This CDR3 reads CASSPQEYGYEQYF. The CDR3, as DNA: TGTGCCAGCAGCCCCCAGGAGTACGGCTACGAGCAGTACTTC.

The rearrangement joins TRBV9 to TRBJ2-1; 7 bases match TRBD1. The germline V gene has CDR1 SGDLS and CDR2 YYNGEE. CDR3 length: 16 amino acids. With 3 bases clipped from V and 0 bases from J, the junction kept 6 bases outside the gene matches. CDR3 loop: CASSGGQVSSYNEQFF. The CDR3 region has the DNA TGTGCCAGCAGCGGAGGACAGGTGAGCTCCTACAATGAGCAGTTCTTC. The entire variable domain, with the rest obtained from reference TRBV9 and TRBJ2-1, is as follows: DSGVTQTPKHLITATGQRVTLRCSPRSGDLSVYWYQQSLDQGLQFLIQYYNGEERAKGNILERFSAQQFPDLHSELNLSSLELGDSALYFCASSGGQVSSYNEQFFGPGTRLTVL.

J is TRBJ2-3 and V is TRBV6-5, with D unresolved. V dropped 5 bases and J dropped 4 bases, with 10 bases sitting between them. The CDR3 is 13 amino acids. The germline gives CDR1 MNHEY, CDR2 SVGAGI. The DNA of the CDR3 is TGTGCCAGCAGTGATTTACTCCCAGATACGCAGTATTTT. Translation: CASSDLLPDTQYF.

The V gene is TRBV27, the J gene TRBJ2-6; D is undetermined. V was cut by 5 bases and J by 5 bases, with 22 bases left in between. Germline V gene lookup returns CDR1 MNHEY and CDR2 SMNVEV (reference sequence). This CDR3 has 18 residues. The CDR3 DNA follows: TGTGCCAGCAGTCAAAGTCTCTGGCTACAAAGTCGGGCCAACGTCCTGACTTTC. Its protein is CASSQSLWLQSRANVLTF.

The V gene is TRBV6-1, the J gene TRBJ1-1; maybe TRBD1 (6 bases). Germline-derived CDR1 and CDR2 are MNHNS and SASEGT. This CDR3 comprises 16 residues. Trimming stripped 4 bases from V and 0 bases from J, with 15 bases between. The CDR3 loop is CASSGTGGLVNTEAFF. The CDR3 nucleotides are TGTGCCAGCAGTGGAACCGGGGGGCTAGTGAACACTGAAGCTTTCTTT.

V is TRBV6-1 and J is TRBJ1-1; no clear D gene. V dropped 6 bases and J dropped 1 base, with 3 bases sitting between them. The CDR3 consists of 11 residues. Germline V gene sequence: CDR1 MNHNS, CDR2 SASEGT. The CDR3 nucleotides read TGTGCCAGCAGGGAGAACACTGAAGCTTTCTTT. It is translated as CASRENTEAFF.

The CDR3: CATRRDYTIYF. The DNA for the CDR3 is TGTGCCACCCGTCGGGATTACACCATATATTTT. The J gene is TRBJ1-3, the V gene TRBV2; D call uncertain. Germline CDR1 reads SNHLY; CDR2 reads FYNNEI. CDR3 length equals 11 residues. V gave up 10 bases and J gave up 8 bases, with 12 bases separating them. Variable domain in full (rest from reference TRBV2 and TRBJ1-3): EPEVTQTPSHQVTQMGQEVILRCVPISNHLYFYWYRQILGQKVEFLVSFYNNEISEKSEIFDDQFSVERPDGSNFTLKIRSTKLEDSAMYFCATRRDYTIYFGEGSWLTVV.

CDR3 in amino acids: CASSFGRETQYF. DNA for the CDR3: TGTGCCAGCAGCTTTGGCCGAGAGACCCAGTACTTC. V and J are TRBV5-6 and TRBJ2-5; no firm D call. This CDR3 has 12 residues. The ends were cut back, 2 bases at V and 4 bases at J, with 6 bases in the middle. Germline V gene sequence: CDR1 SGHDT, CDR2 YYEEEE.

V gene TRBV10-2 combines with J gene TRBJ2-2, with 11 bases identical to TRBD1. V lost 0 bases, J lost 6 bases, and 6 bases stayed unmatched. In germline, CDR1 is WSHSY, CDR2 SAAADI. CDR3 length: 17 residues. CDR3 coding DNA: TGCGCCAGCAGTGAGTCGGTAGGACAGGGGGCTCCCGGGGAGCTGTTTTTT. Translated, it gives CASSESVGQGAPGELFF.

The rearrangement links TRBV7-9 to TRBJ2-3, with D perhaps being TRBD1 or TRBD2 (5 bases each). Germline values: CDR1 SEHNR, CDR2 FQNEAQ (reference sequence). Trimming cost V 5 bases and J 2 bases, with 14 bases left between them. The CDR3 loop spans 15 amino acids. The CDR3 DNA reads TGTGCCAGCAGCCACAAACGGGGACCCACAGATACGCAGTATTTT. As protein: CASSHKRGPTDTQYF.

This chain connects TRBV2 to TRBJ2-1; D gene ambiguous. The CDR3 has 13 residues. Germline V gives CDR1 SNHLY, CDR2 FYNNEI. V lost 2 bases and J lost 3, with 5 bases in between. The CDR3, as DNA: TGTGCCAGCAGTGAATTGGGCTACAATGAGCAGTTCTTC. Protein sequence: CASSELGYNEQFF.

CDR3: CSVDRGPSSSYNSPLHF. CDR3 nucleotides: TGCAGCGTAGACAGGGGGCCCTCGAGCTCCTATAATTCACCCCTCCACTTT. The rearrangement uses TRBV29-1 and TRBJ1-6; TRBD1 agrees at 10 bases. The trim removed 6 bases at V and 0 bases at J, leaving 8 bases unmatched. This CDR3 is built from 17 residues. CDR1 and CDR2 from the germline V gene are SQVTM and ANQGSEA. Complete variable domain (other parts from reference TRBV29-1 and TRBJ1-6): SAVISQKPSRDICQRGTSLTIQCQVDSQVTMMFWYRQQPGQSLTLIATANQGSEATYESGFVIDKFPISRPNLTFSTLTVSNMSPEDSSIYLCSVDRGPSSSYNSPLHFGNGTRLTVT.

In this sample, this clone turned up a few times. The chain joins TRBV19 to TRBJ1-2, with D perhaps matching TRBD1 (5 bases). In germline, CDR1 is LNHDA, CDR2 SQIVND (reference sequence). This CDR3 contains 14 residues. Trimming removed 5 bases at V and 9 bases at J, with 19 bases between. The CDR3 loop reads CASSLLRDVRRYTF. CDR3 nucleotides: TGTGCCAGTAGTCTCCTCCGGGACGTGCGGCGCTACACCTTC.

This CDR3 reads CASSSRDIRRKSYNSPLHF. CDR3 nucleotide sequence: TGTGCCAGCAGCTCGCGGGACATACGACGAAAATCCTATAATTCACCCCTCCACTTT. This chain connects TRBV14 to TRBJ1-6, with a possible D match to TRBD1 (6 bases). Germline CDR1 is SGHDN and CDR2 is FVKESK. The CDR3 spans 19 residues. V shed 5 bases and J shed 1 base, with 21 bases lying between them.

The chain links TRBV5-5 to TRBJ2-7; D unclear. CDR1 and CDR2 from the germline V gene are SGHKS and YYEKEE (reference sequence). CDR3 length: 12 residues. Trimming removed 4 bases from V and 0 bases from J, with 5 bases in between. The CDR3 DNA follows: TGTGCCAGCAGCCTGAGCTCCTACGAGCAGTACTTC. This translates into CASSLSSYEQYF.

The chain couples TRBV5-1 to TRBJ1-4; D not resolved. The CDR3 is 16 residues long. The germline V gene encodes CDR1 SGHRS and CDR2 YFSETQ. V was trimmed by 4 bases and J by 4 bases, leaving 17 bases between them. The CDR3 DNA is TGCGCCAGCAGCCCCCAGAATAGCGGCCTTAATGAAAAACTGTTTTTT. It is translated as CASSPQNSGLNEKLFF.

This clone was counted only a few times. The chain employs TRBV28 and TRBJ1-5, with TRBD1 as a possible D gene (5 bases). The V and J ends lost 2 bases and 9 bases respectively, with 20 bases between them. The CDR3 covers 16 residues. The germline V gene encodes CDR1 MDHEN and CDR2 SYDVKM. The CDR3 sequence is CASSLGLGTVLWPQHF. The CDR3 bases are TGTGCCAGCAGTTTAGGTCTCGGGACGGTGCTGTGGCCCCAGCATTTT.

This clone was recorded once. This rearrangement joins TRBV27 to TRBJ2-1; D is perhaps TRBD1 (5 bases). This CDR3 contains 14 residues. V lost 2 bases, J lost 7 bases, and 12 bases lay in between. Germline CDR1 MNHEY, CDR2 SMNVEV (reference sequence). The CDR3 DNA follows: TGTGCCAGCAGTTTAGTCAGGGTAAGGAATGAGCAGTTCTTC. Translated, it gives CASSLVRVRNEQFF.

This chain links TRBV28 with TRBJ1-4; 7 nucleotides align to TRBD1. Trimming at V came to 10 bases and at J to 7 bases, leaving 6 bases not matched to a gene. Germline values: CDR1 MDHEN, CDR2 SYDVKM. The CDR3 is 12 amino acids. CDR3: CATRDSAEKLFF. The CDR3 DNA reads TGTGCCACCCGGGACAGTGCTGAAAAACTGTTTTTT. The full variable domain, its missing parts supplied by reference TRBV28 and TRBJ1-4, is DVKVTQSSRYLVKRTGEKVFLECVQDMDHENMFWYRQDPGLGLRLIYFSYDVKMKEKGDIPEGYSVSREKKERFSLILESASTNQTSMYLCATRDSAEKLFFGSGTQLSVL.

The J gene is TRBJ2-5, the V gene TRBV25-1; D might be TRBD2 (7 bases). From germline, CDR1 is MGHDK and CDR2 SYGVNS. Between the trimmed V and J ends, which lost 0 bases and 4 bases, there was a span of 15 bases. The CDR3 length is 16 residues. The CDR3 is CASSEYRGGLVETQYF. The CDR3, as DNA: TGTGCCAGCAGTGAATATAGGGGGGGACTCGTAGAGACCCAGTACTTC. The full variable domain, its missing parts supplied by reference TRBV25-1 and TRBJ2-5, is EADIYQTPRYLVIGTGKKITLECSQTMGHDKMYWYQQDPGMELHLIHYSYGVNSTEKGDLSSESTVSRIRTEHFPLTLESARPSHTSQYLCASSEYRGGLVETQYFGPGTRLLVL.

The chain couples TRBV19 to TRBJ1-2; the D gene is possibly TRBD1 (6 bases). V lost 5 bases and J 9 bases, leaving 22 bases between the germline ends. This CDR3 has 15 residues. Germline V lookup: CDR1 LNHDA, CDR2 SQIVND (reference sequence). The CDR3, as DNA: TGTGCCAGTAGTCATCTAGAGGGCAGGGGATATCGCTACACCTTC. Residues: CASSHLEGRGYRYTF.

V gene TRBV5-1 combines with J gene TRBJ1-6, with TRBD1 matching over 7 bases. J gave up 13 bases and V 4 bases, and 17 bases lay outside the gene matches. In germline, CDR1 is SGHRS, CDR2 YFSETQ. The CDR3 covers 16 residues. The CDR3 sequence: CASSPEPAGGGGPLHF. The CDR3 DNA sequence: TGCGCCAGCAGCCCGGAACCCGCAGGGGGTGGAGGGCCCCTCCACTTT.

The gene calls are TRBV10-3 and TRBJ2-7; the D gene is possibly TRBD1 (5 bases). The CDR3 has 13 residues. The germline CDR1 and CDR2 sequences are ENHRY and SYGVKD. V was cut by 2 bases and J by 7 bases, with 12 bases left in between. CDR3 bases: TGTGCCATCAGTGAGGACAGAGAAGGTGAGCAGTACTTC. It codes for CAISEDREGEQYF.